Shown below are 8 T cell receptor beta chains from a single sample sequenced in a study of blood T cell repertoires in COVID-19. Assay: immunoSEQ multiplex PCR; the TCRdb copy retains only in-frame clones and omits some. The sample holds roughly 150,000 clones, around 81% seen once. Sequencing was performed on peripheral blood. These receptors were collected from a man between 65 and 80 years old who had recovered from COVID-19.

This clone showed up just once. V and J are TRBV4-3 and TRBJ2-3, with unresolved D. Germline V gene lookup returns CDR1 LGHNA and CDR2 YSLEER. Between the trimmed V and J ends, which lost 0 bases and 6 bases, there was a span of 13 bases. The CDR3 covers 15 residues. As DNA, the CDR3 is TGCGCCAGCAGCCAAGATTTTGCGGCCTTGGATACGCAGTATTTT. Its translation is CASSQDFAALDTQYF.

The chain uses TRBV24-1 and TRBJ1-4; 7 bases map to TRBD1. The junction had 6 bases not matched to a gene; V was cut back by 9 bases and J by 0 bases. This CDR3 has 15 amino acids. The germline V gene encodes CDR1 KGHDR and CDR2 SFDVKD. CDR3 in DNA: TGTGCCACCGTTCCAGGGGGTGCAACTAATGAAAAACTGTTTTTT. Translated: CATVPGGATNEKLFF.

The rearrangement joins TRBV7-2 to TRBJ2-7; the D gene is possibly TRBD2 (6 bases). Trimming took off 4 bases at V and 6 bases at J, with 13 bases between the two ends. CDR3 length: 13 amino acids. Per the germline V gene, CDR1 is SGHTA and CDR2 is FQGNSA. Written as DNA, the CDR3 is TGTGCCAGCAGCTACCTCGGGGGACTCGAGCAGTACTTC. This sequence encodes CASSYLGGLEQYF.

The chain joins TRBV28 to TRBJ2-1; D might be TRBD1 (7 bases). The CDR3 is 15 amino acids. Germline lookup yields CDR1 MDHEN and CDR2 SYDVKM. The ends were cut back, 4 bases at V and 7 bases at J, with 17 bases in the middle. Written as DNA, the CDR3 is TGTGCCAGCAGTTCGGAAGGGGGCGGGAAGAATGAGCAGTTCTTC. It encodes CASSSEGGGKNEQFF. Full variable domain (outside the CDR3, taken from reference TRBV28 and TRBJ2-1): DVKVTQSSRYLVKRTGEKVFLECVQDMDHENMFWYRQDPGLGLRLIYFSYDVKMKEKGDIPEGYSVSREKKERFSLILESASTNQTSMYLCASSSEGGGKNEQFFGPGTRLTVL.

The DNA of the CDR3 is TGCGCCAGCAGCCAAGTGGGGGGAGGGCCCTCTGGGGCCAACGTCCTGACTTTC. This translates into CASSQVGGGPSGANVLTF. The rearrangement uses TRBV4-1 and TRBJ2-6, with 7 bases fitting TRBD2. V was pared by 1 base and J by 0 bases, with 6 bases of the junction left unmatched. Germline V lookup: CDR1 MGHRA, CDR2 YSYEKL. This CDR3 spans 18 amino acids.

V gene TRBV28 combines with J gene TRBJ2-7, with TRBD2 identical over 10 bases. From germline, CDR1 is MDHEN and CDR2 SYDVKM. The CDR3 contains 15 residues. With V trimmed by 5 bases and J by 4 bases, 8 bases remained unmatched. The DNA for the CDR3 is TGTGCCAGCAGTCCGGCTAGCGGGGGCCTTTACGAGCAGTACTTC. Encoded protein: CASSPASGGLYEQYF.

This chain connects TRBV5-1 to TRBJ1-3, with no clear D. The CDR3 sequence is 15 residues long. The V end lost 4 bases, the J end lost 0 bases, and 11 bases lay between the germline ends. CDR1 is SGHRS and CDR2 is YFSETQ in the germline V gene. The CDR3 spells CASSPSAHSGNTIYF. The DNA of the CDR3 is TGCGCCAGCAGCCCTAGTGCTCACTCTGGAAACACCATATATTTT.

The V gene is TRBV7-9, the J gene TRBJ2-5, with 10 bases aligning to TRBD2. The V and J ends lost 2 bases and 5 bases, in that order; junction bases with no gene match: 8. There are 16 residues in the CDR3. Per germline, CDR1 SEHNR and CDR2 FQNEAQ (reference sequence). The chain's CDR3 is CASSLSSGRAGETQYF. CDR3 DNA sequence: TGTGCCAGCAGCTTATCCAGCGGGAGGGCCGGGGAGACCCAGTACTTC.